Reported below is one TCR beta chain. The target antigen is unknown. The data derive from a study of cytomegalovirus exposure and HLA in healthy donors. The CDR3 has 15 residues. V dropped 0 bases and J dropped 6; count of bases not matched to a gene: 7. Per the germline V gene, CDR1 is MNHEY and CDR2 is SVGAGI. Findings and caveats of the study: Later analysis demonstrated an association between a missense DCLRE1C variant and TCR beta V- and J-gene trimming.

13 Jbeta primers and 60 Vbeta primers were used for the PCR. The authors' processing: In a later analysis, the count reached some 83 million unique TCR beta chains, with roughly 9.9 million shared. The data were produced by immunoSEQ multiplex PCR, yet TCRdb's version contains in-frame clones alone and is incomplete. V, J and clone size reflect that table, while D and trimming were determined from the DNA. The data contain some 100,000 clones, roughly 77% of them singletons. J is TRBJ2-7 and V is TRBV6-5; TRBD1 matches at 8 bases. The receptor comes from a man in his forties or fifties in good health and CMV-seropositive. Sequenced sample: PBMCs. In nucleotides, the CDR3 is TGTGCCAGCAGTTACTCGAGACAGGGGAGTAGCGAGCAGTACTTC. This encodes CASSYSRQGSSEQYF.